The rows below give T cell receptor beta chains drawn from one sample of a study of identical twins. One entry per CDR3 protein, called by TCRdb with MiXCR from the 5' RACE reads. The table records around 470,000 distinct CDR3 sequences, 14% of them present only once. These data are also associated with another study on yellow fever vaccine responses in identical twins.

Sequencing was performed on CD4+ T cells sorted from blood. Receptors were obtained from a woman younger than 35 in good health. Each CDR3 is given with its conserved first and last residue. D genes are given only for firm matches. Clone size appears in some rows only: once, few, many, or a class for an expanded clone.

D gene,V gene,J gene,clone size,CDR3 DNA,CDR3 protein
.,TRBV5-1,TRBJ2-1,.,TGCGCCAGCAGCCCCGTGGGGCCATCGACTTTAAGCTCCTACAATGAGCAGTTCTTC,CASSPVGPSTLSSYNEQFF
TRBD2,TRBV9,TRBJ2-7,.,TGTGCCAGCAGCGTAGGAACTAGCGGGGACTACGAGCAGTACTTC,CASSVGTSGDYEQYF
TRBD2,TRBV20-1,TRBJ2-1,few,TGCAGTGCTAGAGCAGGACTAGCGGGAAATGAGCAGTTCTTC,CSARAGLAGNEQFF
.,TRBV7-2,TRBJ2-7,many,TGTGCCAGCAGCTTAGTCTACGAGCAGTACTTC,CASSLVYEQYF
.,TRBV6-2/TRBV6-3,TRBJ2-4,.,TGTGCCAGCAGTTACACCAGTCGGGCCAAAAACATTCAGTACTTC,CASSYTSRAKNIQYF
.,TRBV3-1,TRBJ1-1,few,TGTGCCAGCAGCCAAGCGGGCCAGGGGACTGAAGCTTTCTTT,CASSQAGQGTEAFF
TRBD2,TRBV11-2,TRBJ2-5,few,TGTGCCAGCAGTTCAGGGACTAGCGGGAGTGGAGAGACCCAGTACTTC,CASSSGTSGSGETQYF
.,TRBV6-1,TRBJ2-7,few,TGTGCCAGCGGACCCCTGCTACAATCCTACGAGCAGTACTTC,CASGPLLQSYEQYF
TRBD2,TRBV18,TRBJ2-5,few,TGTGCCAGCTCACCGGTAGCGGGTTCGGAAGAGACCCAGTACTTC,CASSPVAGSEETQYF
TRBD2,TRBV27,TRBJ2-3,.,TGTGCCAGCAGGAGTAGCGGGAATACGCAGTATTTT,CASRSSGNTQYF
TRBD1,TRBV20-1,TRBJ2-2,.,TGCAGTGCTACATCCGGGACAGGGGGTTTCTCCGGGGAGCTGTATTTT,CSATSGTGGFSGELYF
TRBD1,TRBV20-1,TRBJ2-7,.,TGCAGTGCTAGACATCCGGACAGGAGGTCGGCCTACGAGCAGTACTTC,CSARHPDRRSAYEQYF
TRBD1,TRBV11-2,TRBJ1-2,.,TGTGCCAGCAGCTACGGGGGGACAGGGGGCGGTTATGGCTACACCTTC,CASSYGGTGGGYGYTF
.,TRBV27,TRBJ2-6,.,TGTGCCAGCAGTTTATCCTCTTATGGGGCCAACGTCCTGACTTTC,CASSLSSYGANVLTF
TRBD1,TRBV10-3,TRBJ2-3,.,TGTGCCATCAAAGGACAGGACGGCACAGATACGCAGTATTTT,CAIKGQDGTDTQYF
TRBD1,TRBV6-2/TRBV6-3,TRBJ2-1,few,TGTGCCAGCAAGGACAGGTACAATGAGCAGTTCTTC,CASKDRYNEQFF